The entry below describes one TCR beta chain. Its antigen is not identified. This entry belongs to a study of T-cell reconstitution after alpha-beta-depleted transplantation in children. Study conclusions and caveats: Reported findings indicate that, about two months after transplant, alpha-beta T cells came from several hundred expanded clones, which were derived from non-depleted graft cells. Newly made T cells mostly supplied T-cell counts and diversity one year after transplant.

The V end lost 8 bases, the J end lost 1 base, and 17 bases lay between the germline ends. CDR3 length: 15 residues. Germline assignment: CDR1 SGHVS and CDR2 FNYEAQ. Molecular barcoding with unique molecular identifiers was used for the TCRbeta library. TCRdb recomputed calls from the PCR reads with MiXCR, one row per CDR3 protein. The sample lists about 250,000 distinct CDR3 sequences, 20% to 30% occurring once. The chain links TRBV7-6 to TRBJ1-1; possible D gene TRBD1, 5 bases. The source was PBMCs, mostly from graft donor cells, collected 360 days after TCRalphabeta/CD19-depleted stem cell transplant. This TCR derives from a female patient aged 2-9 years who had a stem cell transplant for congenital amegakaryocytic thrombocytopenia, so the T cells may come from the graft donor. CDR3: CASAPLQGRNTEAFF. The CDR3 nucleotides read TGTGCCAGCGCCCCGCTGCAGGGTCGGAACACTGAAGCTTTCTTT.